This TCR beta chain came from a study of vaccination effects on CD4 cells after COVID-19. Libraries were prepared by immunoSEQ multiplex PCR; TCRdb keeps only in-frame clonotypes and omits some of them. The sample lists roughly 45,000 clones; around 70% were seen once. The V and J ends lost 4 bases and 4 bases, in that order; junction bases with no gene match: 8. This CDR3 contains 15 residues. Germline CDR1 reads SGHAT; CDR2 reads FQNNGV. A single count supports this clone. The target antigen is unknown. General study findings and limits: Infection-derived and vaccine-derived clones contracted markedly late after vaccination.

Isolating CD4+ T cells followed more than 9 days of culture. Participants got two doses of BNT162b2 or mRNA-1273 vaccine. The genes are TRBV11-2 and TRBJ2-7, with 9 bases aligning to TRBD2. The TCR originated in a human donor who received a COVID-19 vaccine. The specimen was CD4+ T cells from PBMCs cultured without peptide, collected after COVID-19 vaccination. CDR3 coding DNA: TGTGCCAGCAGCTCTCCGCAGCGGGGGGTATACGAGCAGTACTTC. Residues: CASSSPQRGVYEQYF.